The text below deals with one TCR beta chain. This record belongs to a study of cytomegalovirus exposure and HLA in healthy donors. Repertoires were generated with immunoSEQ multiplex PCR, while TCRdb's copy carries only in-frame clones and drops some. This table holds hundreds of thousands of clones, roughly nine tenths found once. The germline V gene has CDR1 SGHRS and CDR2 YFSETQ. V shed 0 bases and J 6 bases; nucleotides not matched to a gene: 19. This CDR3 is 20 amino acids long. Sequencing was performed on PBMCs. This clonotype was sampled from a man aged 18 to 35 in good health and CMV-seropositive. The genes are TRBV5-1 and TRBJ2-1; 9 nucleotides agree with TRBD2. CDR3 residues: CASSLGSPSGAGAPPNEQFF. CDR3 bases: TGCGCCAGCAGCTTGGGTTCCCCTAGCGGGGCGGGAGCCCCCCCCAATGAGCAGTTCTTC.